The 15 T cell receptor beta chains reported below all come from one sample, sequenced in a study of chemoradiotherapy in HPV16-positive cancers. TCRdb's copy holds only in-frame clones and misses some; the assay was immunoSEQ multiplex PCR. The sample lists over 35,000 clones; roughly 77% were seen once. Sequences were derived from blood, sampled from a patient who underwent chemoradiotherapy. The receptors come from a human donor with HPV-associated anogenital cancer.

The genes are TRBV7-6 and TRBJ1-2, with 9 bases fitting TRBD1. The CDR3 totals 13 residues. The V segment lost 6 bases and the J segment 7 bases; nucleotides outside the gene matches: 6. Germline lookup yields CDR1 SGHVS and CDR2 FNYEAQ. CDR3 sequence: CASSTGQGTGYTF. The CDR3 nucleotides are TGTGCCAGCAGTACGGGACAGGGTACTGGCTACACCTTC.

This clone turned up a few times. The rearrangement uses TRBV30 and TRBJ1-2, with 11 nucleotides matching TRBD1. With V trimmed by 0 bases and J by 8 bases, 2 bases remained unmatched. Germline loops: CDR1 GTSNPN, CDR2 SVGIG (reference sequence). The CDR3 is 13 amino acids. Here the CDR3 DNA reads TGTGCCTGGAGTGTAGGGACAGGGGGAGGCTACACCTTC. Translating it yields CAWSVGTGGGYTF.

This clone was found once. The CDR3: CASSLQQGAYGYTF. As DNA, the CDR3 is TGTGCCAGCAGCTTACAACAGGGGGCTTATGGCTACACCTTC. V and J are TRBV7-8 and TRBJ1-2; 9 bases map to TRBD1. Germline CDR1 reads SGHVS; CDR2 reads FQNEAQ. V was pared by 2 bases and J by 5 bases, with 3 bases of the junction left unmatched. The CDR3 sequence is 14 residues long.

The chain links TRBV27 to TRBJ2-5, with D possibly being TRBD1 (5 bases). The CDR3 extends over 14 amino acids. V shed 6 bases and J shed 7 bases, with 18 bases lying between them. Germline V CDR1 and CDR2: MNHEY, SMNVEV (reference sequence). The CDR3 loop is CASSSLLGVGTQYF. The CDR3 DNA is TGTGCCAGCAGCAGCCTCCTAGGGGTGGGGACCCAGTACTTC.

V gene TRBV27 combines with J gene TRBJ1-2; D is uncertain. The V gene's germline CDR1 is MNHEY and CDR2 SMNVEV (reference sequence). The germline V and J ends were trimmed by 7 bases and 7 bases, with 7 bases remaining between them. This CDR3 is built from 10 residues. CDR3 residues: CASTLLGYTF. Here the CDR3 DNA reads TGTGCCAGCACCCTCCTTGGCTACACCTTC.

V usage is TRBV10-3 and J usage is TRBJ1-1, with a possible D match to TRBD1 (5 bases). Trimming pared 3 bases from V and 4 bases from J, leaving 9 bases between. Germline CDR1 and CDR2: ENHRY and SYGVKD. The CDR3 loop spans 13 amino acids. The CDR3 spells CAISEGGTTEAFF. CDR3 DNA: TGTGCCATCAGTGAAGGAGGGACCACTGAAGCTTTCTTT.

This rearrangement joins TRBV7-7 to TRBJ2-5; 7 positions match TRBD2. Per the germline V gene, CDR1 is SSHAT and CDR2 is FNYEAQ (reference sequence). Trimming removed 1 base from V and 9 bases from J; junction bases left unmatched: 8. There are 14 residues in the CDR3. CDR3 loop: CASSLGLSGEAQYF. The CDR3 region has the DNA TGTGCCAGCAGCTTAGGGCTGAGCGGGGAGGCCCAGTACTTC.

V is TRBV7-9 and J is TRBJ1-4; D is possibly TRBD1 (6 bases). Germline lookup yields CDR1 SEHNR and CDR2 FQNEAQ (reference sequence). With 5 bases removed from V and 4 bases from J, the gap between germline ends came to 11 bases. The CDR3 sequence is 14 residues long. This CDR3 is CASSPQGNNEKLFF. CDR3 coding DNA: TGTGCCAGCAGCCCCCAGGGGAATAATGAAAAACTGTTTTTT.

This chain's CDR3 is CASSQAGQAITDTQYF. Here the CDR3 DNA reads TGCGCCAGCAGCCAAGCAGGACAGGCAATCACAGATACGCAGTATTTT. The rearrangement joins TRBV4-1 to TRBJ2-3; 7 bases agree with TRBD1. Looked up from germline, CDR1 is MGHRA and CDR2 is YSYEKL. Unmatched junction bases numbered 6, after V lost 1 base and J lost 2 bases. The CDR3 is made up of 16 amino acids.

V and J are TRBV7-3 and TRBJ1-1; no firm D call. The CDR3 covers 13 residues. Trimming stripped 1 base from V and 1 base from J, with 4 bases between. Germline CDR1 and CDR2: SGHTA and FQGTGA. The DNA of the CDR3 is TGTGCCAGCAGCTTAAGTTCGAACACTGAAGCTTTCTTT. Its protein product is CASSLSSNTEAFF.

The chain carries TRBV5-1 and TRBJ1-1, with TRBD1 matching 10 bases. The CDR3 sequence is 15 residues long. CDR1 and CDR2 from the germline V gene are SGHRS and YFSETQ. Trimming cost V 2 bases and J 5 bases; bases outside gene matches: 6. The CDR3 DNA is TGCGCCAGCAGCTTCTTCCGGGACAGGGGAACTGAAGCTTTCTTT. Translation gives CASSFFRDRGTEAFF.

This chain uses TRBV5-1 with TRBJ2-5; 10 nucleotides match TRBD1. The CDR3 extends over 16 amino acids. The germline V gene has CDR1 SGHRS and CDR2 YFSETQ. The V and J ends lost 5 bases and 0 bases, in that order; junction bases with no gene match: 7. As DNA, the CDR3 is TGCGCCAGCAGAAAGGGACAGGGGAAAAACCAAGAGACCCAGTACTTC. Translated: CASRKGQGKNQETQYF.

The chain combines TRBV28 with TRBJ1-2; a weak D match, TRBD1 (5 bases). The germline gives CDR1 MDHEN, CDR2 SYDVKM. CDR3 length: 15 residues. V was shortened by 6 bases and J by 4 bases, with 18 bases between the two germline ends. This chain's CDR3 is CASSLPGLRPYGYTF. DNA for the CDR3: TGTGCCAGCAGCCTACCGGGGCTTCGACCCTATGGCTACACCTTC.

The sample holds one count of this clone. The chain couples TRBV7-9 to TRBJ1-4, with 7 bases identical to TRBD1. The CDR3 is 15 residues long. The germline CDR1 and CDR2 sequences are SEHNR and FQNEAQ (reference sequence). The V gene end was trimmed by 5 bases and the J gene end by 8 bases; junction bases not matched to a gene: 11. For the CDR3, the DNA is TGTGCCAGCAGCAAGAGGGGGCAGAAAAAAGAAAAACTGTTTTTT. Protein product: CASSKRGQKKEKLFF. Based on the CDR3 plus reference TRBV7-9 and TRBJ1-4, the full variable domain is DTGVSQNPRHKITKRGQNVTFRCDPISEHNRLYWYRQTLGQGPEFLTYFQNEAQLEKSRLLSDRFSAERPKGSFSTLEIQRTEQGDSAMYLCASSKRGQKKEKLFFGSGTQLSVL.

The chain links TRBV6-1 to TRBJ1-1; maybe TRBD1 (5 bases). The CDR3 covers 13 residues. Trimming pared 6 bases from V and 3 bases from J, leaving 11 bases between. Per germline, CDR1 MNHNS and CDR2 SASEGT. The CDR3 bases are TGTGCCAGCAGATTTAAAGGGGACACTGAAGCTTTCTTT. As protein: CASRFKGDTEAFF.